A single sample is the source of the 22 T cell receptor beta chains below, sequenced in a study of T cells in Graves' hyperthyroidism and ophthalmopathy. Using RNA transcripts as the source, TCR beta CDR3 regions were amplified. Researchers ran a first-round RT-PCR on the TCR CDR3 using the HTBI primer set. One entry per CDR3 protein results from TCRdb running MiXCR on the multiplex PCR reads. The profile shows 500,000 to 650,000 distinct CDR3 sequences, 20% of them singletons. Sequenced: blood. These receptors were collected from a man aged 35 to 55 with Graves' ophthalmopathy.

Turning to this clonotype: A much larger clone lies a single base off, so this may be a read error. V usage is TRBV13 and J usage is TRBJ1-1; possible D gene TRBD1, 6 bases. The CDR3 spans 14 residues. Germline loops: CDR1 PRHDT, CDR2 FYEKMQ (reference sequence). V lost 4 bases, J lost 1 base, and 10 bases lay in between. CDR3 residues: CASSSGHWNTEAFF. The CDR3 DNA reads TGTGCCAGCAGCTCGGGACACTGGAACACTGAAGCTTTCTTT.

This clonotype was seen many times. The CDR3 is CASSTGNTEAFF. In nucleotides, the CDR3 is TGTGCCAGCTCCACGGGGAACACTGAAGCTTTCTTT. This chain links TRBV18 with TRBJ1-1; no firm D call. The germline V gene encodes CDR1 KGHSH and CDR2 LQKENI. The CDR3 loop spans 12 amino acids. Between the trimmed V and J ends, which lost 6 bases and 1 base, there was a span of 6 bases.

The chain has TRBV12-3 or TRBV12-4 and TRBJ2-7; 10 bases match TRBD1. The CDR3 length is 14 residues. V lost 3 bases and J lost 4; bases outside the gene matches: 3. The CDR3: CASSFDRGHYEQYF. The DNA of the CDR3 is TGTGCCAGCAGTTTCGACAGGGGGCATTACGAGCAGTACTTC.

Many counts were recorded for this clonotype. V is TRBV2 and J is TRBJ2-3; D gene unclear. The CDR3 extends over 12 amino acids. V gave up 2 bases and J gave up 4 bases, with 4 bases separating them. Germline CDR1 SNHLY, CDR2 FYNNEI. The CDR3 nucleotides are TGTGCCAGCAGTGAACCCCCAGATACGCAGTATTTT. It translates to CASSEPPDTQYF.

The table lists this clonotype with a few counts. CDR3 protein: CSALDRAGTEAFF. DNA for the CDR3: TGCAGCGCCCTAGACAGGGCGGGCACTGAAGCTTTCTTT. The chain joins TRBV29-1 to TRBJ1-1; 7 bases are shared with TRBD1. Trimming removed 7 bases from V and 4 bases from J; junction bases left unmatched: 9. The germline V gene has CDR1 SQVTM and CDR2 ANQGSEA. This CDR3 has 13 residues.

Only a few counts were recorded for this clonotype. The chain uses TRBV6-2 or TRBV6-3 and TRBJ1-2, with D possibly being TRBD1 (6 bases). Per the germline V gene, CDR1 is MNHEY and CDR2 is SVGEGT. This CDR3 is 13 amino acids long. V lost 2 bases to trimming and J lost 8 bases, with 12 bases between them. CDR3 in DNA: TGTGCCAGCAGTTACACAGGGTTCGGAGGCTACACCTTC. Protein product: CASSYTGFGGYTF.

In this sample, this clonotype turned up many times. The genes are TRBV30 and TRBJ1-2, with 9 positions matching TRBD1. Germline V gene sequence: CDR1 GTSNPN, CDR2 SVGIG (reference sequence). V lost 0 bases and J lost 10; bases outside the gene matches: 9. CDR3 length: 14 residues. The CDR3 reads CAWSVHGTGFYYTF. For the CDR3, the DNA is TGTGCCTGGAGTGTACATGGGACAGGGTTTTACTACACCTTC.

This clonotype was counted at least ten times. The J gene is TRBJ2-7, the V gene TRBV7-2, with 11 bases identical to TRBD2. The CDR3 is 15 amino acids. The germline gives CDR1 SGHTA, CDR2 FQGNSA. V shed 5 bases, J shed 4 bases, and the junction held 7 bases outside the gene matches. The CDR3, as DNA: TGTGCCAGCAGCAAGACTAGCGGGATATTATACGAGCAGTACTTC. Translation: CASSKTSGILYEQYF.

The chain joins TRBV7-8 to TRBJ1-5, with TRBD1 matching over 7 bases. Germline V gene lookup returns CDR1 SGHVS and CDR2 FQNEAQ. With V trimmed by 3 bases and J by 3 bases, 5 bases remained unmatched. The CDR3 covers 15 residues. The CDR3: CASSLGGQVNQPQHF. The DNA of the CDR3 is TGTGCCAGCAGCTTGGGCGGACAGGTCAATCAGCCCCAGCATTTT.

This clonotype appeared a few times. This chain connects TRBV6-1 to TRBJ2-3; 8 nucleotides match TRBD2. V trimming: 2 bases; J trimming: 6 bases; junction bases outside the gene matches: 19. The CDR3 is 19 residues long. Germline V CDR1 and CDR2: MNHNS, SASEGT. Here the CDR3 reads CASSEIVAGRLNSHDTQYF. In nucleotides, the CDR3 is TGTGCCAGCAGTGAAATAGTAGCGGGGCGCTTAAACTCCCACGATACGCAGTATTTT.

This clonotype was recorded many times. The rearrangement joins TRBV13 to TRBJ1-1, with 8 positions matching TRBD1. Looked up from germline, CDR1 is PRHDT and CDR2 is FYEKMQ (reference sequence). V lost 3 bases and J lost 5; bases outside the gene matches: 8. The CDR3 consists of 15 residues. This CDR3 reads CASSFRGRFGTEAFF. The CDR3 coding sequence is TGTGCCAGCAGCTTCAGGGGGCGGTTTGGAACTGAAGCTTTCTTT.

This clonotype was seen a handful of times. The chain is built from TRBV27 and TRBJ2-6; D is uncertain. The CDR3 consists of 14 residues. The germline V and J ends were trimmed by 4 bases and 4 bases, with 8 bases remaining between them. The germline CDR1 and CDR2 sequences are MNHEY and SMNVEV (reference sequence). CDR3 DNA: TGTGCCAGCAGTTCCAGTCGCGGGGCCAACGTCCTGACTTTC. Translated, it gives CASSSSRGANVLTF.

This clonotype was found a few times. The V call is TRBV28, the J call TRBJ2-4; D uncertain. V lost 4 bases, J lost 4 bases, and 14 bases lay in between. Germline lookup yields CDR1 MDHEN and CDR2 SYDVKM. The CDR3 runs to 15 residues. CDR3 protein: CASSSLGFGKNIQYF. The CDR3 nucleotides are TGTGCCAGCAGTTCATTGGGGTTTGGGAAAAACATTCAGTACTTC.

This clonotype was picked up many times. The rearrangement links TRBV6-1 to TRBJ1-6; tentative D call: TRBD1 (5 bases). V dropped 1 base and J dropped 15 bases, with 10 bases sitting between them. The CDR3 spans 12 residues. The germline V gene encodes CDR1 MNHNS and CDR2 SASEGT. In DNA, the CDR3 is TGTGCCAGCAGTGAAGGCGTGGGGCTCCTCCACTTT. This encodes CASSEGVGLLHF.

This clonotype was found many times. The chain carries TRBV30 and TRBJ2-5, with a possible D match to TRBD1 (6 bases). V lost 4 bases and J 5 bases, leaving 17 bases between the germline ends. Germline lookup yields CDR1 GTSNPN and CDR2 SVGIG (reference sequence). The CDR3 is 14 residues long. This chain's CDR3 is CAWTHGQLQETQYF. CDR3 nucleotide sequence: TGTGCCTGGACCCATGGACAGTTGCAGGAGACCCAGTACTTC.

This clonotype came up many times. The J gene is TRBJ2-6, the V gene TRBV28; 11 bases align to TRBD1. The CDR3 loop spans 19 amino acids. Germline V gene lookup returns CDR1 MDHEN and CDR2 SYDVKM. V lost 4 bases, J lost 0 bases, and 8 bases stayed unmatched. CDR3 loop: CASSYPWTGGDSGANVLTF. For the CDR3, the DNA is TGTGCCAGCAGTTACCCTTGGACAGGGGGCGACTCTGGGGCCAACGTCCTGACTTTC.

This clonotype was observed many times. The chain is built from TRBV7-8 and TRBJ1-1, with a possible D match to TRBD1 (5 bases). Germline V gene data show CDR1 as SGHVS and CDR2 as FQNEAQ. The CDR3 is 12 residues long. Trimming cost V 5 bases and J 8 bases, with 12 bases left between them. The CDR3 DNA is TGTGCCAGCAGCCCCCCAAGGGGCGAAGCTTTCTTT. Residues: CASSPPRGEAFF.

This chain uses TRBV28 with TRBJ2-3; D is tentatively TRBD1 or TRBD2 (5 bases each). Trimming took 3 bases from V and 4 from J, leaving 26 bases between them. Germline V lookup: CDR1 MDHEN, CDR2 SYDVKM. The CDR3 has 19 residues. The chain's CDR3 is CASSLRHRSAGSQPDTQYF. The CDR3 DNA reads TGTGCCAGCAGTTTGAGGCACAGGTCGGCAGGGAGTCAACCAGATACGCAGTATTTT.

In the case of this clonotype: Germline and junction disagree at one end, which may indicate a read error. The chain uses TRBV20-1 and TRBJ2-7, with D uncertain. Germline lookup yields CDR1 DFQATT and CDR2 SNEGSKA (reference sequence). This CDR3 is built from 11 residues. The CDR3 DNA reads TGCAGTGCTGGAGACGTTGACGAGCAGTACTTC. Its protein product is CSAGDVDEQYF.

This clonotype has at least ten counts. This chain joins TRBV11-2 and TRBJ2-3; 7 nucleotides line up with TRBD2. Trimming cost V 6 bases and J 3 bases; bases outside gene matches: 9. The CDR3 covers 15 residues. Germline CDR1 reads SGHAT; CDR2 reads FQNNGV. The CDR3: CASRTAPGGTDTQYF. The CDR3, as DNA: TGTGCCAGCAGAACCGCCCCGGGGGGTACAGATACGCAGTATTTT. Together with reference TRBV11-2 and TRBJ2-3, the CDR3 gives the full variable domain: EAGVAQSPRYKIIEKRQSVAFWCNPISGHATLYWYQQILGQGPKLLIQFQNNGVVDDSQLPKDRFSAERLKGVDSTLKIQPAKLEDSAVYLCASRTAPGGTDTQYFGPGTRLTVL.

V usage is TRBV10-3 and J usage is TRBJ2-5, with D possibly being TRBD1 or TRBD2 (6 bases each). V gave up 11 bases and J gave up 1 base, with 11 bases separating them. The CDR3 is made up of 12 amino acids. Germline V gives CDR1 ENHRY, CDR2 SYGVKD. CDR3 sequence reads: CAVGGFQETQYF. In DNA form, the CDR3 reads TGTGCCGTCGGGGGCTTCCAAGAGACCCAGTACTTC.

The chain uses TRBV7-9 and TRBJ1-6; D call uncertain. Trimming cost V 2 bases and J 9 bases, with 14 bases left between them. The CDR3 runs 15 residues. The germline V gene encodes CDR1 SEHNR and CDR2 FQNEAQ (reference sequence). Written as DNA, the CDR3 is TGTGCCAGCAGCTTAAGCGGACCCAATGCTTCACCCCTCCACTTT. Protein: CASSLSGPNASPLHF. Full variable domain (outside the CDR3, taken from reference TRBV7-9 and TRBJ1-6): DTGVSQNPRHKITKRGQNVTFRCDPISEHNRLYWYRQTLGQGPEFLTYFQNEAQLEKSRLLSDRFSAERPKGSFSTLEIQRTEQGDSAMYLCASSLSGPNASPLHFGNGTRLTVT.